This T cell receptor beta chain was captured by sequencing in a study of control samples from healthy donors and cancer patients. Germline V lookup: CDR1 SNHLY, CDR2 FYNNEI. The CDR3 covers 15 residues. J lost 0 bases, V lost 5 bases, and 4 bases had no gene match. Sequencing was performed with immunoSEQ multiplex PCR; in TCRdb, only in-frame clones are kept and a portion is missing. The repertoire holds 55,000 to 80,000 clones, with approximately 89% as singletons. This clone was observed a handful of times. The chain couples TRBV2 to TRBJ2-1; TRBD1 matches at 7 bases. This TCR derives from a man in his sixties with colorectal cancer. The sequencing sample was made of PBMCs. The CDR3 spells CASSYRGSSYNEQFF. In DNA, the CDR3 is TGTGCCAGCAGTTACAGGGGAAGCTCCTACAATGAGCAGTTCTTC.